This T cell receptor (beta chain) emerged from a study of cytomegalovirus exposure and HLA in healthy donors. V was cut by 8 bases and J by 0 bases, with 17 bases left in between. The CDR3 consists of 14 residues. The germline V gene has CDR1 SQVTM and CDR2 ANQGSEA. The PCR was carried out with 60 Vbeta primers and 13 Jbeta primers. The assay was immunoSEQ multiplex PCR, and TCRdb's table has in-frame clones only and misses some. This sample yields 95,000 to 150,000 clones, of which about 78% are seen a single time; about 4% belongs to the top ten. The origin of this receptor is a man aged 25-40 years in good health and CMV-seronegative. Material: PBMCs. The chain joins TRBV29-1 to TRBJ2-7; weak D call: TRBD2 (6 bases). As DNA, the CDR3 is TGCAGCATTAGAAAGGACGGGAGCTCCTACGAGCAGTACTTC. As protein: CSIRKDGSSYEQYF.